Following are 13 T cell receptor beta chains from one sample sequenced in a study of T cell clonality in common variable immunodeficiency. Here immunoSEQ multiplex PCR was the method, and the copy in TCRdb shows in-frame clones only, minus some. The specimen has around 47,000 clones, none found just once. The specimen was peripheral blood mononuclear cells. The receptor set was obtained from a person between 18 and 75 years old in good health.

In this sample, this clone turned up many times. From the germline J gene comes the end of the CDR3, since the read stops 3 residues before it. This sequence joins TRBV7-6 and TRBJ1-1; 7 bases map to TRBD1. The CDR3 contains 14 residues. CDR1 is SGHVS, CDR2 FNYEAQ, per germline. V lost 1 base and J lost 5; bases outside the gene matches: 4. CDR3 in amino acids: CASSLGQGSTEAFF. The DNA read from the CDR3 is TGTGCCAGCAGCTTAGGACAGGGTAGTACTGAA.

This clone was counted many times. The read ends 3 residues shy of where the CDR3 ends; the end is completed using the germline J gene. The chain has TRBV11-3 and TRBJ1-1, with D uncertain. The CDR3 is 14 amino acids. V lost 1 base and J lost 3, with 9 bases in between. Per the germline V gene, CDR1 is SGHNT and CDR2 is YENEEA. The CDR3 region is CASSLGTGYTEAFF. CDR3 bases read: TGTGCCAGCAGCTTAGGGACGGGGTACACTGAA.

In its sample, this clone was seen many times. The read comes to an end 3 residues before the CDR3 does, leaving the germline J gene to fill in the end. The V call is TRBV10-3, the J call TRBJ1-2, with a tentative D call TRBD1 (5 bases). This CDR3 is 15 amino acids long. Germline V gene data show CDR1 as ENHRY and CDR2 as SYGVKD. CDR3 loop: CAISESGQGGEGYTF. Partial CDR3 DNA: TGTGCCATCAGTGAGTCTGGCCAGGGAGGGGAAGGC.

This clone was seen ten or more times. The CDR3 goes on 3 residues after the read ends, and that part is filled in from the germline J gene. The chain uses TRBV29-1 and TRBJ2-5, with no clear D. The CDR3 is 12 residues long. Germline V gene lookup returns CDR1 SQVTM and CDR2 ANQGSEA. V gave up 1 base and J gave up 5 bases, with 8 bases separating them. The CDR3 bases that were read are TGCAGCGTTGAAGTAGGGCCCGAGACC. Amino acids: CSVEVGPET. The CDR3 as a whole reads CSVEVGPETQYF.

This clone was seen repeatedly, ten times or more. The CDR3 end falls 3 residues outside the read, so it is completed with the germline J gene. The chain carries TRBV30 and TRBJ1-4; TRBD1 aligns across 8 bases. The V gene end was trimmed by 3 bases and the J gene end by 8 bases; junction bases not matched to a gene: 5. Germline assignment: CDR1 GTSNPN and CDR2 SVGIG (reference sequence). This CDR3 is built from 13 residues. The CDR3 DNA, read in part, is TGTGCCTGGAGCGGACAGGGTGGGGAAAAA. This codes for CAWSGQGGEK. The full CDR3 sequence reads CAWSGQGGEKLFF.

This clone was seen many times. The read ends 3 residues before the CDR3 terminus; that terminus is restored from the germline J gene. The V call is TRBV23-1, the J call TRBJ2-7; 9 positions match TRBD2. TRBV23-1 qualifies as an ORF whose function is uncertain. J gave up 6 bases and V 0 bases, and 15 bases lay outside the gene matches. The CDR3 totals 18 residues. The sequenced CDR3 bases are TGCGCCAGCAGTCAATCCCCCGGGGGACTAGCACGTTGGGTCGAG. Its protein product is CASSQSPGGLARWVE. The entire CDR3 protein reads CASSQSPGGLARWVEQYF.

This clone was recorded many times. The sequence runs out 3 residues before the end of the CDR3; the remainder is reconstructed from the germline J gene. The chain has TRBV20-1 and TRBJ1-5; a weak D match, TRBD1 (6 bases). CDR3 size: 13 residues. V was clipped by 6 bases and J by 5 bases, with 14 bases between them. CDR1 and CDR2 (germline): DFQATT, SNEGSKA (reference sequence). CDR3 DNA, as far as it was read: TGCAGTGCAAGGGGGTCTCGGGATCAGCCC. It specifies CSARGSRDQP. The full CDR3 is CSARGSRDQPQHF.

Many counts were recorded for this clone. The missing CDR3 end, 3 residues past where the read stops, is filled in from the germline J gene. The chain has TRBV20-1 and TRBJ1-1; 7 bases map to TRBD1. Germline loops: CDR1 DFQATT, CDR2 SNEGSKA (reference sequence). This CDR3 has 14 residues. The V segment lost 1 base and the J segment 3 bases; nucleotides outside the gene matches: 5. CDR3 region: CSARALTGDTEAFF. The part of the CDR3 DNA that was read is TGCAGTGCTAGAGCCCTTACAGGGGACACTGAA.

This clone was counted at least ten times. The CDR3 extends 3 residues past the end of the read, so its final part is completed from the germline J gene. The chain employs TRBV7-6 and TRBJ1-5, with D unresolved. This CDR3 region has 14 residues. The germline V and J ends were trimmed by 4 bases and 2 bases, with 9 bases remaining between them. Germline loops: CDR1 SGHVS, CDR2 FNYEAQ. The chain's CDR3 is CASSSEGGNQPQHF. CDR3 bases read: TGTGCCAGCAGCTCGGAGGGTGGCAATCAGCCC.

In its sample, this clone was seen many times. The DNA ends 3 residues before the CDR3 does, and the rest of the CDR3 is filled in from the germline J gene. The V gene is TRBV6-1, the J gene TRBJ1-6, with 11 bases lining up with TRBD1. The trim removed 4 bases at V and 9 bases at J, leaving 2 bases unmatched. The length of the CDR3 is 14 residues. Germline V gene data show CDR1 as MNHNS and CDR2 as SASEGT. The DNA read from the CDR3 is TGTGCCAGCAGTGGGACAGGGGGCGCTTCACCC. Amino acid sequence: CASSGTGGASP. The full CDR3 reads CASSGTGGASPLHF.

Many counts were recorded for this clone. The read finishes 3 residues shy of the CDR3 end, and the germline J gene is used to complete it. The chain recombines TRBV4-1 with TRBJ2-2, with D hard to call. The V end was cut by 0 bases, the J end by 6 bases, with 5 bases between. The CDR3 runs to 13 residues. Per the germline V gene, CDR1 is MGHRA and CDR2 is YSYEKL. CDR3 DNA (partial): TGCGCCAGCAGCCAAGACGGGTCCGGGGAG. It specifies CASSQDGSGE. In full, the CDR3 is CASSQDGSGELFF.

This clone was observed many times. Sequencing ends 3 residues short of the CDR3 end; the germline J gene provides the rest. Other DNA sequences in the same sample also yield this CDR3. The chain recombines TRBV19 with TRBJ2-1; TRBD1 matches at 10 bases. Losses at the gene ends were 5 bases for V and 3 bases for J; bases not matched to a gene: 16. CDR3 size: 19 residues. Germline CDR1 reads LNHDA; CDR2 reads SQIVND (reference sequence). The CDR3 spells CASSPGTGALFSIYNEQFF. CDR3 bases read: TGTGCCAGTAGTCCAGGGACAGGGGCCCTATTCTCCATCTACAATGAG.

The sample holds many counts of this clone. The observed sequence ends 3 residues before the CDR3 terminus, with the missing tail filled in from the germline J gene. The chain has TRBV18 and TRBJ1-4; 12 nucleotides agree with TRBD1. The CDR3 has 16 amino acids. Trimming cost V 4 bases and J 5 bases; bases outside gene matches: 5. Germline-derived CDR1 and CDR2 are KGHSH and LQKENI. CDR3: CASSHRDRGRNEKLFF. Incomplete CDR3 DNA: TGTGCCAGCTCACATCGGGACAGGGGGCGGAATGAAAAA.